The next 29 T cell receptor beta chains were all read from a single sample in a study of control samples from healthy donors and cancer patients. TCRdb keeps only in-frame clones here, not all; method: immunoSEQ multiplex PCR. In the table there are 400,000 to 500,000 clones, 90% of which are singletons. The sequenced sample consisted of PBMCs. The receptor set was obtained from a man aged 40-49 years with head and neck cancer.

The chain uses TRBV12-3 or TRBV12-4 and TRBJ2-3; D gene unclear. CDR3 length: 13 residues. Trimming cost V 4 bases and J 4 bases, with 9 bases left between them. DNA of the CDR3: TGTGCCAGCAGTTATGACCGTCCAGATACGCAGTATTTT. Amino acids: CASSYDRPDTQYF.

CDR3: CASSLQGDGEQFF. Here the CDR3 DNA reads TGCGCCAGCAGCTTGCAAGGGGATGGGGAGCAGTTCTTC. The chain carries TRBV5-1 and TRBJ2-1; D is perhaps TRBD1 (5 bases). Germline loops: CDR1 SGHRS, CDR2 YFSETQ. The CDR3 sequence is 13 residues long. V shed 1 base and J shed 10 bases, with 12 bases lying between them.

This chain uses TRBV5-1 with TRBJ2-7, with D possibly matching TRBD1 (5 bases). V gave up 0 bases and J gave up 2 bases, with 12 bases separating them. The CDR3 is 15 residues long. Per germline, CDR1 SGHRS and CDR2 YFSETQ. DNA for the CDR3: TGCGCCAGCAGCTTGGGTGTCGGCAGGGCCTACGAGCAGTACTTC. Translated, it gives CASSLGVGRAYEQYF.

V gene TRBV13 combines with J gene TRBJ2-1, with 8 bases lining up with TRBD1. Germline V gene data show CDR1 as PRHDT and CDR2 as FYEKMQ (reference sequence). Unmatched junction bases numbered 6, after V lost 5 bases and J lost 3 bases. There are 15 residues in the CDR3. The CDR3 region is CASSHKDRVYNEQFF. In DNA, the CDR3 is TGTGCCAGCAGCCACAAGGACAGGGTCTACAATGAGCAGTTCTTC.

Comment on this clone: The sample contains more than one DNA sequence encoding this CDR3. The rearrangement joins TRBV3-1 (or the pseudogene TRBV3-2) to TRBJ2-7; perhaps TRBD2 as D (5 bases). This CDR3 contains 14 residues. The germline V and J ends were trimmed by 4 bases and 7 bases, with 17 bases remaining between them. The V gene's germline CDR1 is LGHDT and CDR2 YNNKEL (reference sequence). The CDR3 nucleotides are TGTGCCAGCAGCCGCCAGGACCGGGAAGGAGAGCAGTACTTC. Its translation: CASSRQDREGEQYF.

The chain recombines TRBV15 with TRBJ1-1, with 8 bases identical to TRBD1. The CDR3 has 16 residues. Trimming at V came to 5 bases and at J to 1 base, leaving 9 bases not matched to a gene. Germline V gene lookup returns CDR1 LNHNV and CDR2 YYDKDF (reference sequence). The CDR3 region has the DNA TGTGCCACCAGCCGGGGGGCGGGACAGGCGAACACTGAAGCTTTCTTT. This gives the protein CATSRGAGQANTEAFF.

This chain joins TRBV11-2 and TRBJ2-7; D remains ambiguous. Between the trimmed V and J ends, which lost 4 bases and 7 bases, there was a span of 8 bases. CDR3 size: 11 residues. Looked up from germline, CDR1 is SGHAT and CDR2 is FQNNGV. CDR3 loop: CASSSVKEQYF. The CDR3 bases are TGTGCCAGCAGCTCGGTTAAAGAGCAGTACTTC.

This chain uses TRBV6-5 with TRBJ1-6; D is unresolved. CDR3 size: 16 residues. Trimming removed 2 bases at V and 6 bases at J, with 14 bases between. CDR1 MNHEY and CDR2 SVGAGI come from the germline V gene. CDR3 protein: CASSYGLAVGNSPLHF. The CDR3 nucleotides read TGTGCCAGCAGTTACGGTCTGGCAGTAGGTAATTCACCCCTCCACTTT.

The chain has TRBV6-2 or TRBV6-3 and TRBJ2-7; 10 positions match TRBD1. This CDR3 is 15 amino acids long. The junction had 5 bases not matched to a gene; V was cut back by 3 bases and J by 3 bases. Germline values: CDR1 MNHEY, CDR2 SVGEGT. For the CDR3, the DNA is TGTGCCAGCAGTTATGGACAGGGGGTCTTCTACGAGCAGTACTTC. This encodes CASSYGQGVFYEQYF.

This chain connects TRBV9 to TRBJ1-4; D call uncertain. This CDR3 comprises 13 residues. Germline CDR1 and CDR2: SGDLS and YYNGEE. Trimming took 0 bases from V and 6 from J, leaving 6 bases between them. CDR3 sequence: CASSVEDHEKLFF. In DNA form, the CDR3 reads TGTGCCAGCAGCGTAGAGGACCATGAAAAACTGTTTTTT. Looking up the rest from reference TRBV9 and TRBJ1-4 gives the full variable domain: DSGVTQTPKHLITATGQRVTLRCSPRSGDLSVYWYQQSLDQGLQFLIQYYNGEERAKGNILERFSAQQFPDLHSELNLSSLELGDSALYFCASSVEDHEKLFFGSGTQLSVL.

The CDR3 sequence: CASSNRASSYEQYF. The CDR3 nucleotides are TGTGCCAGCAGTAACAGGGCTTCCTCCTACGAGCAGTACTTC. The J gene is TRBJ2-7, the V gene TRBV28; weak D call: TRBD1 (6 bases). The CDR3 has 14 residues. The germline V gene encodes CDR1 MDHEN and CDR2 SYDVKM. V was pared by 5 bases and J by 0 bases, with 11 bases between.

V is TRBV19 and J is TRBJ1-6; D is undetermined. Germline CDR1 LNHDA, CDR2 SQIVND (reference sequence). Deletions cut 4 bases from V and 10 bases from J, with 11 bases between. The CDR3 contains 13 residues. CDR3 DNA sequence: TGTGCCAGTAGTACCACGGTGGGGTCACCCCTCCACTTT. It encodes CASSTTVGSPLHF. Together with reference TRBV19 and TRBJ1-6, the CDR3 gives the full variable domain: DGGITQSPKYLFRKEGQNVTLSCEQNLNHDAMYWYRQDPGQGLRLIYYSQIVNDFQKGDIAEGYSVSREKKESFPLTVTSAQKNPTAFYLCASSTTVGSPLHFGNGTRLTVT.

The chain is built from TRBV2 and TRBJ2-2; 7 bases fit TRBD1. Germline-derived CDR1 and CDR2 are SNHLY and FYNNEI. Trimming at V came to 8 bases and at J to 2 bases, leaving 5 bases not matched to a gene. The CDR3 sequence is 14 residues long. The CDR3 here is CASGTEINTGELFF. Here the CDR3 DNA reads TGTGCCAGCGGGACAGAGATTAACACCGGGGAGCTGTTTTTT.

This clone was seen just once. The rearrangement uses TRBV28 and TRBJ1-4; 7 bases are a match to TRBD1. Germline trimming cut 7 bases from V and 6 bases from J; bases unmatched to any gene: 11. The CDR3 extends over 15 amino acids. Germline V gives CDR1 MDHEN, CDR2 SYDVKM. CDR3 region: CASTLTGAGYEKLFF. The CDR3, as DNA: TGTGCCAGCACCCTAACAGGGGCGGGCTATGAAAAACTGTTTTTT.

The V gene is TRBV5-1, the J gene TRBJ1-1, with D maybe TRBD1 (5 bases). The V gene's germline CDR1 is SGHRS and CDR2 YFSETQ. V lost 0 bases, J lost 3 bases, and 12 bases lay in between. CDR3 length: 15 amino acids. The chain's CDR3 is CASSLVVGADTEAFF. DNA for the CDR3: TGCGCCAGCAGCTTGGTTGTTGGGGCGGACACTGAAGCTTTCTTT.

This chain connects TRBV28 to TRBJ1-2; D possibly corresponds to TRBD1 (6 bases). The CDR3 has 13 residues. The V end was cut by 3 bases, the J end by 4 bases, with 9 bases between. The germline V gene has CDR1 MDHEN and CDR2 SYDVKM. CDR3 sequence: CASSLDSPYGYTF. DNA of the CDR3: TGTGCCAGCAGTTTGGACAGTCCCTATGGCTACACCTTC.

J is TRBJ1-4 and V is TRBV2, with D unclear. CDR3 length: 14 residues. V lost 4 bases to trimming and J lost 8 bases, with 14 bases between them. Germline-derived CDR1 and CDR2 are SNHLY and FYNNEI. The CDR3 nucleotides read TGTGCCAGCAGTGTATGGGGAAGTAAGGAAAAACTGTTTTTT. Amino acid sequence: CASSVWGSKEKLFF.

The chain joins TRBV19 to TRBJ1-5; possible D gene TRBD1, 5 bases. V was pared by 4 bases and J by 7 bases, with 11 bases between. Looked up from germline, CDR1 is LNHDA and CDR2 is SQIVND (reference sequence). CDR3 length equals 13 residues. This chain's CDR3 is CASSRGFGQPQHF. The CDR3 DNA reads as TGTGCCAGTAGTAGGGGGTTCGGGCAGCCCCAGCATTTT.

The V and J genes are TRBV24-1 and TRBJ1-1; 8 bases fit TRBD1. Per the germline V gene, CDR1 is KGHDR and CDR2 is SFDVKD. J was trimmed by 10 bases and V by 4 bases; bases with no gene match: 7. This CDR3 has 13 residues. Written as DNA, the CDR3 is TGTGCCACCAGTGAAAGCGGGACAGGAGCAGCTTTCTTT. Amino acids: CATSESGTGAAFF.

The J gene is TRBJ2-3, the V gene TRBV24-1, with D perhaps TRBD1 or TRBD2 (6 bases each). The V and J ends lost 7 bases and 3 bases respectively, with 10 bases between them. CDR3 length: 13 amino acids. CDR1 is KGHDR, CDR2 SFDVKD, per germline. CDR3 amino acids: CATRGAGTDTQYF. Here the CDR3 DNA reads TGTGCCACCAGGGGGGCGGGAACAGATACGCAGTATTTT.

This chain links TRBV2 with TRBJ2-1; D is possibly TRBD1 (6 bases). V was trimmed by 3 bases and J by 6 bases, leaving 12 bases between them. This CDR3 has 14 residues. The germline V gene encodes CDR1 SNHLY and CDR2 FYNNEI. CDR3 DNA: TGTGCCAGCAGTGAGCTCAGGGGTTCCAATGAGCAGTTCTTC. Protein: CASSELRGSNEQFF.

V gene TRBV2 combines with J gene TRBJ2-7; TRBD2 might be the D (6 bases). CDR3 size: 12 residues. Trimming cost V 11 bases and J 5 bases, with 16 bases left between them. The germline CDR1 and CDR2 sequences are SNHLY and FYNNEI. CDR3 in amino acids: CASRGSADEQYF. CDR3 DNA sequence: TGTGCCTCCCGGGGGTCGGCGGACGAGCAGTACTTC.

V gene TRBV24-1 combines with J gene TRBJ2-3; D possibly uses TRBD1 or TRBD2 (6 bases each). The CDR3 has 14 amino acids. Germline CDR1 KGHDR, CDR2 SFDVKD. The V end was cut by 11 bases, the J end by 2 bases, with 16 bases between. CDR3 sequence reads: CAIPWGAATDTQYF. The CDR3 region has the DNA TGTGCCATCCCTTGGGGGGCTGCCACAGATACGCAGTATTTT.

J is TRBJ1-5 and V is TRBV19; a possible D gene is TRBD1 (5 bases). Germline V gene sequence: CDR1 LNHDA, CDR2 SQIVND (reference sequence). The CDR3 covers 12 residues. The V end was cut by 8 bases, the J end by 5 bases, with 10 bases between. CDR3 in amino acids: CASWDPDQPQHF. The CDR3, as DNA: TGTGCCAGTTGGGACCCAGATCAGCCCCAGCATTTT. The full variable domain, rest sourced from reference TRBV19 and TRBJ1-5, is DGGITQSPKYLFRKEGQNVTLSCEQNLNHDAMYWYRQDPGQGLRLIYYSQIVNDFQKGDIAEGYSVSREKKESFPLTVTSAQKNPTAFYLCASWDPDQPQHFGDGTRLSIL.

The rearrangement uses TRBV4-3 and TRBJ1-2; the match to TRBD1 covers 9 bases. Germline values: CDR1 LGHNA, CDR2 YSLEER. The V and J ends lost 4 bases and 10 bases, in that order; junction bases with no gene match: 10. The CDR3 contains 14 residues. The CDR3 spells CASSPSPGTGFYTF. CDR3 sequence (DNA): TGCGCCAGCAGCCCAAGTCCCGGGACAGGGTTCTACACCTTC.

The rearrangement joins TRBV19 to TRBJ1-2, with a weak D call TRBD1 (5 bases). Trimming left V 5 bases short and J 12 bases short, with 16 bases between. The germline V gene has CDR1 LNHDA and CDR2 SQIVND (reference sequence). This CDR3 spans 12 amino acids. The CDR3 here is CASSFPGRGHTF. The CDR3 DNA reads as TGTGCCAGTAGTTTCCCGGGAAGGGGCCACACCTTC.

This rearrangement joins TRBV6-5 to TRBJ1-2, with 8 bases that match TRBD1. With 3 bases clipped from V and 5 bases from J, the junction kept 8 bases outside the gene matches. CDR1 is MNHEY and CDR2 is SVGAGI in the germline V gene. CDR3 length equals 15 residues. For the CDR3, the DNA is TGTGCCAGCAGTTATACCGGGACAGGACTTTATGGCTACACCTTC. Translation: CASSYTGTGLYGYTF.

CDR3 region: CASRDTDRGRSAEAFF. In nucleotides, the CDR3 is TGTGCCAGCAGGGATACGGACAGGGGTAGATCGGCTGAAGCTTTCTTT. The chain employs TRBV6-4 and TRBJ1-1, with 9 bases aligning to TRBD1. The V gene end was trimmed by 6 bases and the J gene end by 6 bases; junction bases not matched to a gene: 14. CDR1 and CDR2 (germline): MRHNA, SNTAGT. This CDR3 has 16 amino acids.

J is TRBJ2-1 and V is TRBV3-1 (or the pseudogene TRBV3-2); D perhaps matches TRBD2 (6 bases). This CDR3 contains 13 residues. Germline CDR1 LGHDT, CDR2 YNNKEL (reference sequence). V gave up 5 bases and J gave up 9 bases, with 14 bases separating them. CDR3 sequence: CASSATRDGEQFF. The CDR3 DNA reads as TGTGCCAGCAGCGCCACGCGGGATGGTGAGCAGTTCTTC.